Listed below are T cell receptor beta chains from one sample, sequenced in a study of shared clonotypes between healthy human individuals. Profiling relied on immunoSEQ multiplex PCR, and the TCRdb table lists in-frame clones only, not all of them. The table records around 1,100,000 clones, roughly 80% of them present only once. Input material: memory CD4+ T cells from PBMCs. The receptors derive from a man aged 18 to 35 in good health. Some clones in this sample may be carry-over from other donors' samples. The CDR3 runs from the conserved cysteine through the conserved F or W. A D gene is named only where the DNA matches it firmly.

>TRBJ2-7|TRBV5-1|TRBD2
TGCGCCAGCAGCTTAACTAGCGGCTCCTACGAGCAGTACTTC
CASSLTSGSYEQYF
>TRBJ2-7|TRBV11-2|TRBD1
TGTGCCAGCAGCCGGGGACAGGGGAATGTCGAGCAGTACTTC
CASSRGQGNVEQYF
>TRBJ2-3|TRBV30|TRBD2
TGTGCCAAGCGGGAGAGCACAGATACGCAGTATTTT
CAKRESTDTQYF
>TRBJ2-3|TRBV4-3|TRBD2
TGCGCCAGCAGCCAATTAGCGGGACTCACAGATACGCAGTATTTT
CASSQLAGLTDTQYF
>TRBJ2-3|TRBV28|NA
TGTGCCAGCACCGGGACAGATACGCAGTATTTT
CASTGTDTQYF
>TRBJ1-1|TRBV19|NA
TGTGCCAGTCTTGACAGGTCGGTCACTGAAGCTTTCTTT
CASLDRSVTEAFF
>TRBJ1-1|TRBV28|NA
TGTGCCAGCAGTACGAGGGTGGCTGAAGCTTTCTTT
CASSTRVAEAFF
>TRBJ2-1|TRBV11-1|NA
TGTGCCAGCAGCTTAAGGGGTCTGCTTTACAATGAGCAGTTCTTC
CASSLRGLLYNEQFF
>TRBJ1-1|TRBV5-4|NA
TGTGCCAGCAGCGGGGGCGGGGCAACGAACACTGAAGCTTTCTTT
CASSGGGATNTEAFF
>TRBJ2-2|TRBV28|TRBD2
TGTGCCACCAAAGCGGGAGGGTTCACCGGGGAGCTGTTTTTT
CATKAGGFTGELFF